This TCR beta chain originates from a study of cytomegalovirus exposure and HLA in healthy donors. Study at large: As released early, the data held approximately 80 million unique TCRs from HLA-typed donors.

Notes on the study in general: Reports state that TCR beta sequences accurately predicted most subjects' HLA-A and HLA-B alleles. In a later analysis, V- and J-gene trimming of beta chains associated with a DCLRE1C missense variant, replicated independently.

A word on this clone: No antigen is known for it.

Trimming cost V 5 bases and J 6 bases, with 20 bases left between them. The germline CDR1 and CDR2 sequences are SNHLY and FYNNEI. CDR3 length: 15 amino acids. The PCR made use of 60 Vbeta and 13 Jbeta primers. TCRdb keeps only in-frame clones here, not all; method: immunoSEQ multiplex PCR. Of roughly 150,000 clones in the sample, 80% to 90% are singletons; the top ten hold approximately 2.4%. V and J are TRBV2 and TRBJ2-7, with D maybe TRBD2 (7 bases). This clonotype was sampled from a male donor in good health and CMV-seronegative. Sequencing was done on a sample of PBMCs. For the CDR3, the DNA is TGTGCCAGCAGTCGGGCGGGGGCGGCTGTGGTCGAGCAGTACTTC. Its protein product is CASSRAGAAVVEQYF.